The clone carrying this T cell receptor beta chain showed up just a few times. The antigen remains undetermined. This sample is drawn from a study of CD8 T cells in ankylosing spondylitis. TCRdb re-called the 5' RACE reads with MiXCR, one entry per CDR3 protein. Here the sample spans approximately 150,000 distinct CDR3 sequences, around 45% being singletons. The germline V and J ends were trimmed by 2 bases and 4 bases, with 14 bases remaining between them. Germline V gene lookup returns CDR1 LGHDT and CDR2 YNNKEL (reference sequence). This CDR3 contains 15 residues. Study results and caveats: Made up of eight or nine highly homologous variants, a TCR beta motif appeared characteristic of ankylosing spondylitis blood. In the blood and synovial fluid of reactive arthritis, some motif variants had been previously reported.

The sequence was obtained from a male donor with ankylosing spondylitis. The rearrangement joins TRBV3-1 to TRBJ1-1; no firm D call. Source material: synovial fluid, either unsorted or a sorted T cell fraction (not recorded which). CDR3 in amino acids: CASSQILGGLTEAFF. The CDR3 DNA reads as TGTGCCAGCAGCCAAATCCTCGGAGGGCTCACTGAAGCTTTCTTT. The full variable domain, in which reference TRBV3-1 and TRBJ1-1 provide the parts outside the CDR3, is DTAVSQTPKYLVTQMGNDKSIKCEQNLGHDTMYWYKQDSKKFLKIMFSYNNKELIINETVPNRFSPKSPDKAHLNLHINSLELGDSAVYFCASSQILGGLTEAFFGQGTRLTVV.